This T cell receptor beta chain was profiled in a study of blood T cell repertoires in COVID-19. Produced via immunoSEQ multiplex PCR; TCRdb's table is partial and in-frame only. The sample consists of fewer than 400,000 clones, about 85% of them appearing once. Enrollees, about 18 to 100 years old, lived in some 24 US areas. Assignments of participants to cohorts depended upon their own reported clinical history. The trim removed 8 bases at V and 8 bases at J, leaving 8 bases unmatched. Germline CDR1 and CDR2: MNHEY and SMNVEV (reference sequence). The CDR3 covers 13 residues. The specimen sequenced was PBMCs or T cells enriched from blood (not recorded which). V and J are TRBV27 and TRBJ1-4; TRBD1 matches at 7 bases. The receptor's source is a woman younger than 45 who had been exposed to COVID-19. The CDR3 bases are TGTGCCAGCGCGGACAGGTTGGCAGAAAAACTGTTTTTT. It translates to CASADRLAEKLFF. The full variable domain, in which reference TRBV27 and TRBJ1-4 provide the parts outside the CDR3, is EAQVTQNPRYLITVTGKKLTVTCSQNMNHEYMSWYRQDPGLGLRQIYYSMNVEVTDKGDVPEGYKVSRKEKRNFPLILESPSPNQTSLYFCASADRLAEKLFFGSGTQLSVL.